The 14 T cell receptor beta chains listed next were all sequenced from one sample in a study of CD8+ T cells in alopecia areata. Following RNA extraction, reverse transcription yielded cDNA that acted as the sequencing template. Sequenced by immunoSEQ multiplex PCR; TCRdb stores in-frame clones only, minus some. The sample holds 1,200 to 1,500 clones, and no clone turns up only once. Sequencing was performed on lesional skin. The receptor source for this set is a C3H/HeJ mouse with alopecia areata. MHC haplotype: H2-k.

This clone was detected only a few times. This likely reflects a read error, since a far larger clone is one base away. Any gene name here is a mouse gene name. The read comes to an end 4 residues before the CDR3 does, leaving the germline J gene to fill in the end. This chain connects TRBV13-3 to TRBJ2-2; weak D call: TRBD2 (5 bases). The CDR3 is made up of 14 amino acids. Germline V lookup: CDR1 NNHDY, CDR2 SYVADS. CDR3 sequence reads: CASSDWAVNGQLYF. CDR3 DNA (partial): TGTGCCAGCAGTGACTGGGCGGTGAACGGG.

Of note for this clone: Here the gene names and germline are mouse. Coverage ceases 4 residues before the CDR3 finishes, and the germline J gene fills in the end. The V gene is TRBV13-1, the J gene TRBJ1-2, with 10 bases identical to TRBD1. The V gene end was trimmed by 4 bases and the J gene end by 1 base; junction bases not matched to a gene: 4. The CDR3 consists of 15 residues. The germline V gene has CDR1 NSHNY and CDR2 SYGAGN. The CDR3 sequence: CASSIGDRGNSDYTF. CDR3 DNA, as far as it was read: TGTGCCAGCAGTATAGGGGACAGGGGAAACTCC.

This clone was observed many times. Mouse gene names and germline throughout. CDR3 amino acids: CASSQEPGVQDTQYF. Partial CDR3 DNA: TGTGCCAGCAGCCAAGAGCCTGGGGTCCAAGAC. The J gene is TRBJ2-5, the V gene TRBV5; perhaps TRBD2 as D (6 bases). The CDR3 end lies 4 residues beyond the end of the read and is filled in from the germline J gene. The CDR3 has 15 amino acids. The germline V gene encodes CDR1 LGHNA and CDR2 YNLKQL (reference sequence). Trimming removed 0 bases at V and 2 bases at J, with 9 bases between.

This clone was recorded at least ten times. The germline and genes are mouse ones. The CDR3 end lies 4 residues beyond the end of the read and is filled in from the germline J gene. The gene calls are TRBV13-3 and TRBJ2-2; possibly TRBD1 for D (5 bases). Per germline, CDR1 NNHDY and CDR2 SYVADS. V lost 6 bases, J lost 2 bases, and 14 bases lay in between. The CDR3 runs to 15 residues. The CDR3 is CASNIRERNTGQLYF. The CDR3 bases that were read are TGTGCCAGCAACATCAGGGAGAGGAACACCGGG.

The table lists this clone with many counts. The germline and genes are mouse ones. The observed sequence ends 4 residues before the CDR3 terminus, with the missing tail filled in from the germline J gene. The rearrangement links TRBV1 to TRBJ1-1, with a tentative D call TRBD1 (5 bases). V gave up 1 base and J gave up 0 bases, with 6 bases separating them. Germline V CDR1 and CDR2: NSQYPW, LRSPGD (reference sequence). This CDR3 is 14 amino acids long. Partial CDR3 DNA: TGCACCTGCAGTGCAGGGGGCGCAAACACA. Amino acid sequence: CTCSAGGANT. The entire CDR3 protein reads CTCSAGGANTEVFF.

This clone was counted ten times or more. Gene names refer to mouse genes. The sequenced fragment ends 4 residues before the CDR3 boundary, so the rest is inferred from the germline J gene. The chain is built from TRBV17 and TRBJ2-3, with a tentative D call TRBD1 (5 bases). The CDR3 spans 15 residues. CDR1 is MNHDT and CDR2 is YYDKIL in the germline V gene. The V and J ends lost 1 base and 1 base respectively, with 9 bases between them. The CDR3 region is CASSRAGGGAETLYF. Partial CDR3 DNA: TGTGCTAGCAGTAGAGCCGGAGGGGGTGCAGAA.

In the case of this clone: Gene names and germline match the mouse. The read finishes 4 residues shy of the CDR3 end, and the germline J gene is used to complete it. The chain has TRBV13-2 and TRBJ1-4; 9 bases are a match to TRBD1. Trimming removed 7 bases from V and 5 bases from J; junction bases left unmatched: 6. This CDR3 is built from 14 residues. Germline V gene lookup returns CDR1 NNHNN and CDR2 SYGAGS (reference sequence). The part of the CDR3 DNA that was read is TGTGCCAGCAGTACAGGGGGCAGGAACGAA. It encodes CASSTGGRNE. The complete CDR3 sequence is CASSTGGRNERLFF.

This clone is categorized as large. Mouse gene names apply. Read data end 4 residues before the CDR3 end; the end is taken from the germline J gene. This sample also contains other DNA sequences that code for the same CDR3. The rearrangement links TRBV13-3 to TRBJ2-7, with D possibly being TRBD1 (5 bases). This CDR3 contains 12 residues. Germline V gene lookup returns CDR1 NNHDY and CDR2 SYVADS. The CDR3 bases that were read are TGTGCCAGCAGTGATAGACAGTAT. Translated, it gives CASSDRQY. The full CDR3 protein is CASSDRQYEQYF.

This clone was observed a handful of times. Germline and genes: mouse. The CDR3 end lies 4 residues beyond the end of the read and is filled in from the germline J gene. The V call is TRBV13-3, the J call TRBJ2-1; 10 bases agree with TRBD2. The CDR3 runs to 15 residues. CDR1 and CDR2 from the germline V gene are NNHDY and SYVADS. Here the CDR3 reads CASSDGLGGRAEQFF. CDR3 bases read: TGTGCCAGCAGTGATGGCCTGGGGGGGCGGGCT.

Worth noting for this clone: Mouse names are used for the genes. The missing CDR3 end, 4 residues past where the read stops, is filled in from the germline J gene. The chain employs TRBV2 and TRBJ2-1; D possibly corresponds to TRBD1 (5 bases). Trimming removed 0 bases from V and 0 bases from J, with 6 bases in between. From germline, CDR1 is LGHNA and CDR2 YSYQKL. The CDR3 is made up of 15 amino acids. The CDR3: CASSQDRGNYAEQFF. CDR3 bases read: TGTGCCAGCAGCCAAGATAGGGGTAACTATGCT.

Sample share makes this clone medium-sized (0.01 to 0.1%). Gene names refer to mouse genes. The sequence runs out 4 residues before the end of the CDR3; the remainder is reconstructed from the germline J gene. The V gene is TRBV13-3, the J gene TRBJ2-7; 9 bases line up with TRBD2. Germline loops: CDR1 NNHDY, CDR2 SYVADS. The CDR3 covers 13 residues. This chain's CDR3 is CASRWGGAHEQYF. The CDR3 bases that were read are TGTGCCAGCAGGTGGGGGGGCGCCCAT.

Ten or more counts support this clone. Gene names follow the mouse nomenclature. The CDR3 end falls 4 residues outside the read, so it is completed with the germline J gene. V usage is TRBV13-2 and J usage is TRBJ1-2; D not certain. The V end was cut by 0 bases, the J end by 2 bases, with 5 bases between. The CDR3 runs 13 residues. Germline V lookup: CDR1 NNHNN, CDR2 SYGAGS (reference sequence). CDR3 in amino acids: CASGDARNSDYTF. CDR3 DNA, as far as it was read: TGTGCCAGCGGTGATGCCAGGAACTCC.

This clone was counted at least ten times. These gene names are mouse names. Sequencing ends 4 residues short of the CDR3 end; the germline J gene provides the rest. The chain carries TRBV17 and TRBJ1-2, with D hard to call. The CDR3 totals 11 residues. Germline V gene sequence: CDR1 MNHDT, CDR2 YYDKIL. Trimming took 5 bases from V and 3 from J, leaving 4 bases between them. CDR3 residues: CASSQDSDYTF. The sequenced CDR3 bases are TGTGCTAGCAGTCAGGACTCC.

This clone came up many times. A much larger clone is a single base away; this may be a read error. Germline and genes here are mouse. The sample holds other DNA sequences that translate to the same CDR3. Incomplete CDR3 DNA: TGTGCCAGCAGCTCCGACAGGGCAAACTCC. Its translation: CASSSDRANS. The whole CDR3 sequence reads CASSSDRANSDYTF. This chain uses TRBV4 with TRBJ1-2; 7 nucleotides align to TRBD1. The read terminates 4 residues before the CDR3 end, so the remaining end is supplied by the germline J gene. The CDR3 covers 14 residues. The germline V gene encodes CDR1 LGHDT and CDR2 YNNKQL (reference sequence). J lost 0 bases, V lost 4 bases, and 2 bases had no gene match. The full variable domain, rest sourced from reference TRBV4 and TRBJ1-2, is ETAVFQTPNYHVTQVGNEVSFNCKQTLGHDTMYWYKQDSKKLLKIMFSYNNKQLIVNETVPRRFSPQSSDKAHLNLRIKSVEPEDSAVYLCASSSDRANSDYTFGSGTRLLVI.